The clone carrying this TCR beta chain came up a few times. The target antigen is unknown. Clones were sequenced by immunoSEQ multiplex PCR, and TCRdb holds only the in-frame ones, with some missing. Seen here are about 36,000 clones, 74% observed once, and the top ten hold 18%. V lost 2 bases to trimming and J lost 8 bases; unmatched junction nucleotides: 0. CDR3 length: 12 amino acids. Looked up from germline, CDR1 is SGHAT and CDR2 is FQNNGV. This entry comes from a study of OX40 agonist ivuxolimab in advanced cancers. Study as a whole: Ivuxolimab is an agonistic anti-OX40 (CD134) antibody, and patients were treated with it. Each patient was given ivuxolimab into a vein every 2 weeks, at 0.01 to 10 mg/kg.

The study's findings and limits: CD4+ and CD8+ blood T cells expanded clonally by week 6 at 0.1 to 3.0 mg/kg.

The sample consisted of CD4+ or CD8+ T cells sorted from blood, taken in a trial of the OX40 agonist ivuxolimab. This rearrangement joins TRBV11-2 to TRBJ1-2, with 9 positions matching TRBD1. The sequence came from an adult with an advanced solid tumor such as melanoma, head and neck, liver or kidney cancer. The CDR3 bases are TGTGCCAGCAGCTTAACAGGGGGCGGCTACACCTTC. Protein: CASSLTGGGYTF.